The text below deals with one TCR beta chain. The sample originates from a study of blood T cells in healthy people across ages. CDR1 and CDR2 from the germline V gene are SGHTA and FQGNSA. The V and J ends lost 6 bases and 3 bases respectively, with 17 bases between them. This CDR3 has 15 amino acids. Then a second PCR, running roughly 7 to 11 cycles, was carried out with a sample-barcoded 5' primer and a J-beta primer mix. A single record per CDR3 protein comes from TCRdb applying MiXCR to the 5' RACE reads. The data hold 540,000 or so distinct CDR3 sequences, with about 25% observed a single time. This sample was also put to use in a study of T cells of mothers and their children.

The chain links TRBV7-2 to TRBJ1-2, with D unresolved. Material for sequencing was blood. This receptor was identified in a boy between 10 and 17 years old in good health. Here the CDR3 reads CASSLNLRDYYGYTF. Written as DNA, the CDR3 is TGTGCCAGCAGTCTCAACTTGAGAGACTACTATGGCTACACCTTC.